Presented here are 24 T cell receptor beta chains from one specimen sequenced in a study of resident and recirculating memory T cells in vitiligo. Measured with immunoSEQ multiplex PCR; TCRdb has only the in-frame clones, and not every one. The sample has around 43,000 clones, roughly 91% seen once. The sample taken for sequencing was blood. The source of these receptors is a male donor with vitiligo.

The rearrangement links TRBV7-6 to TRBJ1-1; D is perhaps TRBD1 (6 bases). With 3 bases removed from V and 7 bases from J, the gap between germline ends came to 9 bases. Germline V gene lookup returns CDR1 SGHVS and CDR2 FNYEAQ. The CDR3 runs 12 residues. The CDR3 sequence is CASSLQGHEAFF. The CDR3 DNA follows: TGTGCCAGCAGCTTGCAGGGACATGAAGCTTTCTTT.

The rearrangement uses TRBV6-1 and TRBJ1-5; D is unclear. Germline CDR1 MNHNS, CDR2 SASEGT. Trimming left V 2 bases short and J 6 bases short, with 8 bases between. The CDR3 runs to 13 residues. The CDR3 region is CASSEFFRQPQHF. The CDR3 DNA reads TGTGCCAGCAGTGAATTCTTCCGTCAGCCCCAGCATTTT.

The chain couples TRBV7-8 to TRBJ1-4, with 9 positions matching TRBD1. The J segment lost 7 bases and the V segment lost 2 bases, leaving 8 bases of the junction unmatched. This CDR3 is 16 amino acids long. Germline lookup yields CDR1 SGHVS and CDR2 FQNEAQ. CDR3 protein: CASSLLGQGRAEKLFF. CDR3 DNA: TGTGCCAGCAGCTTACTTGGACAGGGGCGAGCTGAAAAACTGTTTTTT.

This clone was counted a single time. The V gene is TRBV12-5, the J gene TRBJ2-7; a weak D match, TRBD1 (5 bases). V shed 0 bases and J shed 4 bases, with 13 bases lying between them. Looked up from germline, CDR1 is LGHNT and CDR2 is FRNRAP. The CDR3 is 15 residues long. Here the CDR3 DNA reads TGTGCTAGTGGTTTGGTACTGGGCAGGGATTACGAGCAGTACTTC. As protein: CASGLVLGRDYEQYF.

The chain combines TRBV7-9 with TRBJ2-5; the D gene is possibly TRBD1 (5 bases). Germline V CDR1 and CDR2: SEHNR, FQNEAQ (reference sequence). The CDR3 is 17 amino acids. V was clipped by 0 bases and J by 1 base, with 15 bases between them. CDR3 nucleotide sequence: TGTGCCAGCAGCTTAGCTATGACAGACGCAGGCCAAGAGACCCAGTACTTC. This translates into CASSLAMTDAGQETQYF.

This clone was counted only a few times. The chain is built from TRBV19 and TRBJ1-6; the D gene is possibly TRBD1 (6 bases). The germline V gene has CDR1 LNHDA and CDR2 SQIVND (reference sequence). The CDR3 extends over 16 amino acids. V shed 3 bases and J shed 7 bases, with 16 bases lying between them. CDR3 nucleotide sequence: TGTGCCAGTAGTATTCAATACAGGGAACCCAATTCACCCCTCCACTTT. Amino acids: CASSIQYREPNSPLHF.

CDR3 nucleotides: TGTGCCAGCAGCTTCGGAGGGGAAGAGGAGGAGCAGTACTTC. Amino acids: CASSFGGEEEEQYF. V usage is TRBV7-8 and J usage is TRBJ2-7, with D maybe TRBD2 (6 bases). This CDR3 is 14 amino acids long. Germline V gene sequence: CDR1 SGHVS, CDR2 FQNEAQ. Trimming stripped 3 bases from V and 7 bases from J, with 16 bases between. Supplemented by reference TRBV7-8 and TRBJ2-7, the full variable domain reads GAGVSQSPRYKVAKRGQDVALRCDPISGHVSLFWYQQALGQGPEFLTYFQNEAQLDKSGLPSDRFFAERPEGSVSTLKIQRTQQEDSAVYLCASSFGGEEEEQYFGPGTRLTVT.

The rearrangement uses TRBV27 and TRBJ1-4, with 9 bases identical to TRBD1. Germline V CDR1 and CDR2: MNHEY, SMNVEV (reference sequence). The CDR3 loop spans 15 amino acids. The J segment lost 7 bases and the V segment lost 6 bases, leaving 9 bases of the junction unmatched. DNA of the CDR3: TGTGCCAGCAGATTCTTTGGGACAGGGTCTGAAAAACTGTTTTTT. The encoded protein is CASRFFGTGSEKLFF.

V is TRBV6-1 and J is TRBJ2-1; D is perhaps TRBD1 (6 bases). The germline V gene encodes CDR1 MNHNS and CDR2 SASEGT. The germline V and J ends were trimmed by 0 bases and 2 bases, with 8 bases remaining between them. This CDR3 has 15 amino acids. The CDR3 DNA reads TGTGCCAGCAGTGAAGCCTGGACAGCCTACAATGAGCAGTTCTTC. As protein: CASSEAWTAYNEQFF.

The chain carries TRBV7-8 and TRBJ1-6, with a weak D call TRBD1 (6 bases). Per germline, CDR1 SGHVS and CDR2 FQNEAQ. This CDR3 comprises 13 residues. Trimming left V 9 bases short and J 7 bases short, with 13 bases between. The CDR3 DNA follows: TGTGCCAGTACACAGGGTGAGAATTCACCCCTCCACTTT. This encodes CASTQGENSPLHF.

This CDR3 is CASSSPRGRMNTEAFF. The DNA for the CDR3 is TGTGCCAGCAGCTCACCAAGGGGTAGGATGAACACTGAAGCTTTCTTT. The chain employs TRBV7-9 and TRBJ1-1; D possibly corresponds to TRBD1 (5 bases). The CDR3 contains 16 residues. CDR1 and CDR2 (germline): SEHNR, FQNEAQ (reference sequence). V was cut by 4 bases and J by 0 bases, with 15 bases left in between.

This chain links TRBV18 with TRBJ2-3; TRBD1 agrees at 7 bases. This CDR3 region has 14 residues. Germline trimming cut 4 bases from V and 5 bases from J; bases unmatched to any gene: 6. From germline, CDR1 is KGHSH and CDR2 LQKENI. The DNA of the CDR3 is TGTGCCAGCTCACTGATGACAGGGAAAGATACGCAGTATTTT. Protein sequence: CASSLMTGKDTQYF.

V and J are TRBV7-2 and TRBJ1-2; the D gene is possibly TRBD1 (6 bases). The CDR3 consists of 16 residues. Trimming stripped 3 bases from V and 6 bases from J, with 20 bases between. The V gene's germline CDR1 is SGHTA and CDR2 FQGNSA. The CDR3 coding sequence is TGTGCCAGCAGCTTCCCCAAGGGGCGGCAGGGGAATGGCTACACCTTC. Translating it yields CASSFPKGRQGNGYTF.

This chain joins TRBV27 and TRBJ1-4; no reliable D call. The CDR3 contains 14 residues. Per germline, CDR1 MNHEY and CDR2 SMNVEV (reference sequence). Trimming left V 6 bases short and J 10 bases short, with 18 bases between. CDR3 DNA: TGTGCCAGCAGCCAAATACCTGGAGTGGCAAAACTGTTTTTT. This sequence encodes CASSQIPGVAKLFF.

The chain links TRBV29-1 to TRBJ2-5, with 10 bases identical to TRBD2. Unmatched junction bases numbered 6, after V lost 6 bases and J lost 5 bases. The CDR3 contains 13 residues. The germline gives CDR1 SQVTM, CDR2 ANQGSEA. For the CDR3, the DNA is TGCAGCGTCCTAACTAGCGGGGAGGAGACCCAGTACTTC. Residues: CSVLTSGEETQYF.

This chain joins TRBV6-5 and TRBJ2-2, with 11 positions matching TRBD2. CDR1 and CDR2 from the germline V gene are MNHEY and SVGAGI. The CDR3 has 14 residues. With 8 bases clipped from V and 9 bases from J, the junction kept 8 bases outside the gene matches. Here the CDR3 DNA reads TGTGCCAGCTATAGCGGGGGGGCCTTCCGGGAGCTGTTTTTT. It translates to CASYSGGAFRELFF.

This chain joins TRBV19 and TRBJ1-5; TRBD1 agrees at 10 bases. The CDR3 runs 16 residues. Unmatched junction bases numbered 9, after V lost 4 bases and J lost 6 bases. Germline V gene data show CDR1 as LNHDA and CDR2 as SQIVND (reference sequence). The CDR3: CASSRTGTGVSQPQHF. Here the CDR3 DNA reads TGTGCCAGTAGTAGAACCGGGACAGGGGTCTCTCAGCCCCAGCATTTT.

The rearrangement joins TRBV7-6 to TRBJ2-2; TRBD2 matches 7 bases. The CDR3 is 17 amino acids. Unmatched junction bases numbered 16, after V lost 5 bases and J lost 7 bases. Per the germline V gene, CDR1 is SGHVS and CDR2 is FNYEAQ. CDR3 sequence: CASSRPTHGGESGELFF. The CDR3 bases are TGTGCCAGCAGCCGACCTACCCATGGGGGGGAGAGCGGGGAGCTGTTTTTT.

V usage is TRBV30 and J usage is TRBJ1-1; weak D call: TRBD1 (6 bases). With 7 bases removed from V and 4 bases from J, the gap between germline ends came to 13 bases. Looked up from germline, CDR1 is GTSNPN and CDR2 is SVGIG (reference sequence). The CDR3 has 12 residues. The CDR3 DNA follows: TGTGCCTTTAAGAGGGGGGGCACTGAAGCTTTCTTT. Amino acid sequence: CAFKRGGTEAFF.

This clone occurred once. The chain recombines TRBV7-2 with TRBJ1-4, with D possibly being TRBD1 (6 bases). Germline assignment: CDR1 SGHTA and CDR2 FQGNSA. The CDR3 has 15 amino acids. The V end was cut by 5 bases, the J end by 4 bases, with 14 bases between. The CDR3 coding sequence is TGTGCCAGCAGCCTAGATGGACAGCATAATGAAAAACTGTTTTTT. Protein: CASSLDGQHNEKLFF.

The V and J genes are TRBV4-2 and TRBJ1-5; D may be TRBD1 (5 bases). Germline V CDR1 and CDR2: LGHNA, YNFKEQ. The CDR3 sequence is 17 residues long. The V gene lost 0 bases and the J gene lost 1 base, with 13 bases spanning the gap. The CDR3 region is CASSQDERRGSNQPQHF. The CDR3 DNA follows: TGTGCCAGCAGCCAAGATGAGCGAAGGGGAAGCAATCAGCCCCAGCATTTT.

The gene calls are TRBV4-1 and TRBJ2-5; 10 bases fit TRBD1. CDR1 and CDR2 from the germline V gene are MGHRA and YSYEKL. J gave up 1 base and V 4 bases, and 6 bases lay outside the gene matches. The CDR3 spans 16 residues. The CDR3 reads CASSPRDRGPQETQYF. CDR3 nucleotide sequence: TGCGCCAGCAGCCCCCGGGACAGGGGTCCCCAAGAGACCCAGTACTTC.

The rearrangement joins TRBV4-3 to TRBJ1-5; D unresolved. Germline-derived CDR1 and CDR2 are LGHNA and YSLEER. V gave up 3 bases and J gave up 6 bases, with 9 bases separating them. This CDR3 is built from 13 residues. The CDR3 spells CASSQSRGQPQHF. CDR3 bases: TGCGCCAGCAGCCAGTCCCGGGGTCAGCCCCAGCATTTT.

The chain has TRBV15 and TRBJ2-1; TRBD2 aligns across 8 bases. Germline V gene data show CDR1 as LNHNV and CDR2 as YYDKDF (reference sequence). The CDR3 is 17 amino acids. Trimming removed 3 bases from V and 0 bases from J; junction bases left unmatched: 7. The CDR3 sequence: CATSRGTTSGSYNEQFF. The DNA of the CDR3 is TGTGCCACCAGCAGGGGGACAACTAGCGGCTCCTACAATGAGCAGTTCTTC. The full variable domain, in which reference TRBV15 and TRBJ2-1 provide the parts outside the CDR3, is DAMVIQNPRYQVTQFGKPVTLSCSQTLNHNVMYWYQQKSSQAPKLLFHYYDKDFNNEADTPDNFQSRRPNTSFCFLDIRSPGLGDTAMYLCATSRGTTSGSYNEQFFGPGTRLTVL.